The text below deals with one T cell receptor beta chain. Its antigen is unknown. No qualities accompany the bases; no much larger clone lies one base away. Genomic DNA was extracted from sorted cells with the QIAGEN DNeasy Blood and Tissue Kit for TCRbeta CDR3 sequencing. High-throughput TCRbeta CDR3 sequencing, including PCR amplification with bias correction and internal controls, was performed commercially through immunoSEQ. On the authors' methods: Unique productive TCRbeta sequences were defined by CDR3 nucleotide sequence where primers matched, and otherwise by CDR3 amino acid sequence together with Vbeta and Jbeta genes. As a correction for sorting error, sequences shared between sorted populations at a frequency ratio of 2:1 or less were discarded, and the remaining shared sequences were assigned to the higher population. Donor-reactive sequences were defined as at least 5-fold expanded in CFSE-low cells versus unstimulated cells, with frequency of at least 0.01% in CFSE-low cells. Repertoire divergence was quantified by Jensen-Shannon divergence using the top 100 TCRbeta sequences ranked by frequency. For samples with multiple sequencing runs, sorting error was corrected in each run separately before the runs were combined. Drawn from immuneACCESS, this table holds only the in-frame rearrangements with V and J called that TCRdb kept. Clones are partly lost; checked studies trace under half to an unresolved V gene and leave the rest unexplained. V, J and clone size were drawn from that table, and D and trimming were deduced from the DNA. Here the sample has some 47,000 clones; over 85% occur a single time. Around 15% of the sample lies in the top ten.

CDR1 and CDR2, looked up from the germline V gene (reference sequence), are MNHEY and SMNVEV. Spanning cysteine to phenylalanine, the CDR3 consists of 16 amino acids. The CDR3 DNA has 48 bases and is translated from base 1. The junction shows trimming of 5 bases on V and 0 bases on J, plus 16 bases between the germline ends. The data stem from a study of Tregs in tolerant kidney transplant recipients (dated by TCRdb to between 2017 and 2020). Study-wide context: TCRbeta sequencing was used in the study to identify donor-specific regulatory T cells before combined kidney and bone marrow transplantation, and the identified cells were then tracked after transplant. Results the study describes overall, beyond this receptor: Because only a small number of patients were included, the study had limitations, and the results will need to be validated in larger populations as well as under other immunosuppression protocols. PCR primers changed over time for some patients, so nucleotide-level comparison across those patients' samples was not possible. Donor-specific Treg expansion was found to exceed global Treg expansion in tolerant patients, suggesting antigen-driven rather than nonspecific expansion. Although technical replication error seemed to be minimal, the question of biological reproducibility was not addressed directly. Expanding Tregs with activated donor B cells appeared to identify the most biologically relevant and donor-specific TCRbeta repertoire.

The transplants used related donors along with nonmyeloablative bone marrow transplantation, and in the human trials mixed chimerism was transient. Thawed PBMCs were FACS-sorted into unstimulated Tregs (CD4+CD25+CD127-), CD4+ non-Tregs (CD4+CD25-), CD4 cells and CD8 cells. The patients were several recipients of combined kidney and bone marrow transplants from the ITN036ST trial, and samples were available only for these trial subjects. Healthy control blood was processed by Ficoll density gradient to PBMCs and cryopreserved; patient PBMCs were collected before and after transplant. This sequence uses TRBV27 and TRBJ1-2, with the D gene too uncertain to name. This clonotype originated in a human patient who received a combined kidney and bone marrow transplant. After a transplant, not all T cells may be the patient's own; some may come from the graft donor. The starting material was CD8+ T cells from blood (PBMCs), obtained 12 months after the transplant. The nucleotide sequence is TGTGCCAGCAGTCTTACCCAGGAAAATGCTAACTATGGCTACACCTTC. It codes for CASSLTQENANYGYTF.